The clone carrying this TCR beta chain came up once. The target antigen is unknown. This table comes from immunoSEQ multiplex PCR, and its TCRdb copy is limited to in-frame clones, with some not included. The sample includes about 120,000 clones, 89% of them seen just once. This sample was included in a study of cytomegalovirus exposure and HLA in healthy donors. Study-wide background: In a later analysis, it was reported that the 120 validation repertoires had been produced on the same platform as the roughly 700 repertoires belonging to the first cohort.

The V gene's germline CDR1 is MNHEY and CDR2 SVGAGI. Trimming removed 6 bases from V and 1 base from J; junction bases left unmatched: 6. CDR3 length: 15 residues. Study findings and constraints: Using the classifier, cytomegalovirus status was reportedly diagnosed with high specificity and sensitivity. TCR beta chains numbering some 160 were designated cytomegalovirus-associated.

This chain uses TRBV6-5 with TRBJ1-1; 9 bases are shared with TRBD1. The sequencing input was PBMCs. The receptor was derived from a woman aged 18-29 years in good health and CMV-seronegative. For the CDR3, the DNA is TGTGCCAGCAGACAGGGGGCGAATGAGAACACTGAAGCTTTCTTT. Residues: CASRQGANENTEAFF.